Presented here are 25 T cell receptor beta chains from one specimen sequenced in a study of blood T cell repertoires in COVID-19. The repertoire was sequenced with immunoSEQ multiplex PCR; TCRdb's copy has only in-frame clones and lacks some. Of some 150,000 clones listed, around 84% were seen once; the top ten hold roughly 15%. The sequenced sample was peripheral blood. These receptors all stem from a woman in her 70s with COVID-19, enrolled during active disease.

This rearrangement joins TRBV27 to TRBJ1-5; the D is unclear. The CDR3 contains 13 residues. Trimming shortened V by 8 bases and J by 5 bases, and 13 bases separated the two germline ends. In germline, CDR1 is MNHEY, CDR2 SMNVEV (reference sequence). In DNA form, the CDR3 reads TGTGCCAGCGGCTCCGTTGGGCATCAGCCCCAGCATTTT. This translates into CASGSVGHQPQHF.

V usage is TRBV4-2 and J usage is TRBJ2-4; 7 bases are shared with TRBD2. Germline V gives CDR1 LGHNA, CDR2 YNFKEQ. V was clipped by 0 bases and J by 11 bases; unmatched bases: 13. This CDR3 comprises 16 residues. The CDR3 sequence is CASSQDGDLAVRLQYF. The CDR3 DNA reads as TGTGCCAGCAGCCAAGACGGGGATCTAGCGGTCAGGCTTCAGTACTTC.

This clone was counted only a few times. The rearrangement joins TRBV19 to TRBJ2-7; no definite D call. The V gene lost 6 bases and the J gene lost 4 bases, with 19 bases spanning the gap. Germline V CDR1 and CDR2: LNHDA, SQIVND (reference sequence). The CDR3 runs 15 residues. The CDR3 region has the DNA TGTGCCAGTAGCGACGCTGACGACGGAGCTTACGAGCAGTACTTC. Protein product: CASSDADDGAYEQYF.

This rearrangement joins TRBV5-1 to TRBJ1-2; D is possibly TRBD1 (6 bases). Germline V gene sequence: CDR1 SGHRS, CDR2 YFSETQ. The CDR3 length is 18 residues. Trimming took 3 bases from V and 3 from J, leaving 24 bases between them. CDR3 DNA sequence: TGCGCCAGCAGCTGGAAAATTGAGGCGGGGGGCGGCGACTATGGCTACACCTTC. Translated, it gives CASSWKIEAGGGDYGYTF. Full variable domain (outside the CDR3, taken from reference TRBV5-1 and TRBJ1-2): KAGVTQTPRYLIKTRGQQVTLSCSPISGHRSVSWYQQTPGQGLQFLFEYFSETQRNKGNFPGRFSGRQFSNSRSEMNVSTLELGDSALYLCASSWKIEAGGGDYGYTFGSGTRLTVV.

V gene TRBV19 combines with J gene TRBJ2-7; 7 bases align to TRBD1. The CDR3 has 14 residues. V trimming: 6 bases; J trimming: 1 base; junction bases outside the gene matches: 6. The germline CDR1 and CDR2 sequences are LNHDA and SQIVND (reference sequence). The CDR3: CASSRRDRSYEQYF. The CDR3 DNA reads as TGTGCCAGTAGCCGTCGGGACAGATCCTACGAGCAGTACTTC.

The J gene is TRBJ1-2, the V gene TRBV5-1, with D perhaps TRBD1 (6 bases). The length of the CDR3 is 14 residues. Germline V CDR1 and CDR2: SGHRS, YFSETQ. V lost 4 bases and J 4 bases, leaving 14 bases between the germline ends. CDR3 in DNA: TGCGCCAGCAGCCCCGAGGGGGGGCCCTATGGCTACACCTTC. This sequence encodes CASSPEGGPYGYTF.

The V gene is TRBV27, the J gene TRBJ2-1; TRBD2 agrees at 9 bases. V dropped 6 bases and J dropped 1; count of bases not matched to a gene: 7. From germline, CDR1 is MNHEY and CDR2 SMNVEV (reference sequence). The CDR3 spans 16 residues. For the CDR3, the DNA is TGTGCCAGCAGCCCCCCAAGCGGGAGGTCCTACAATGAGCAGTTCTTC. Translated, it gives CASSPPSGRSYNEQFF.

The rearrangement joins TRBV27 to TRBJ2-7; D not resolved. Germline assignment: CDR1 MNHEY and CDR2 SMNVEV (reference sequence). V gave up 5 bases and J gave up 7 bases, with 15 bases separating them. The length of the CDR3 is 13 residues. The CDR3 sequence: CASSPLVSGEQYF. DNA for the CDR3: TGTGCCAGCAGTCCCTTGGTCTCGGGTGAGCAGTACTTC.

As DNA, the CDR3 is TGTGCCAGCAGCACCGACCGAGGTAACACTGAAGCTTTCTTT. This codes for CASSTDRGNTEAFF. This chain uses TRBV2 with TRBJ1-1; D remains ambiguous. Per the germline V gene, CDR1 is SNHLY and CDR2 is FYNNEI. The CDR3 is made up of 14 amino acids. V was pared by 6 bases and J by 2 bases, with 13 bases between.

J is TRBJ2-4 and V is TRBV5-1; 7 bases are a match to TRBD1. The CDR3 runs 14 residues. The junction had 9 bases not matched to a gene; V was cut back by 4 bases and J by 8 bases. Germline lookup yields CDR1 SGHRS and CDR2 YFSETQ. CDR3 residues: CASSIRQGSDIQYF. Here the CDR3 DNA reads TGCGCCAGCAGCATTAGACAGGGAAGTGACATTCAGTACTTC.

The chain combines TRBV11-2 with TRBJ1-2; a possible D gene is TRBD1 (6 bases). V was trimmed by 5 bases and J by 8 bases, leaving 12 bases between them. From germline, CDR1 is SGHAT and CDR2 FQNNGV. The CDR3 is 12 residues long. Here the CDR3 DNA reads TGTGCCAGCAGCCCGAGGGGGAGAGGCTACACCTTC. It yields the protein CASSPRGRGYTF. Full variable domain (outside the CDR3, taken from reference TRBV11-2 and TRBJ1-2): EAGVAQSPRYKIIEKRQSVAFWCNPISGHATLYWYQQILGQGPKLLIQFQNNGVVDDSQLPKDRFSAERLKGVDSTLKIQPAKLEDSAVYLCASSPRGRGYTFGSGTRLTVV.

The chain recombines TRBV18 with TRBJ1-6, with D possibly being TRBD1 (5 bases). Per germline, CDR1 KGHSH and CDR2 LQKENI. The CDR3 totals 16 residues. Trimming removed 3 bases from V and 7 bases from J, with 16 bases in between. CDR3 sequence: CASSPGSGLVNSPLHF. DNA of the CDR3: TGTGCCAGCTCACCGGGATCGGGACTTGTGAATTCACCCCTCCACTTT. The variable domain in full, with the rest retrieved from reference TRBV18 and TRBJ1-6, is NAGVMQNPRHLVRRRGQEARLRCSPMKGHSHVYWYRQLPEEGLKFMVYLQKENIIDESGMPKERFSAEFPKEGPSILRIQQVVRGDSAAYFCASSPGSGLVNSPLHFGNGTRLTVT.

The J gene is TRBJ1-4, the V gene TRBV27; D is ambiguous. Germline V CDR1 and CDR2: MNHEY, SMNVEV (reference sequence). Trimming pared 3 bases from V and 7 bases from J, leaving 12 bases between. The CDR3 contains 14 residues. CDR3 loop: CASSLGVGGEKLFF. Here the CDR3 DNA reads TGTGCCAGCAGTTTGGGAGTAGGAGGTGAAAAACTGTTTTTT.

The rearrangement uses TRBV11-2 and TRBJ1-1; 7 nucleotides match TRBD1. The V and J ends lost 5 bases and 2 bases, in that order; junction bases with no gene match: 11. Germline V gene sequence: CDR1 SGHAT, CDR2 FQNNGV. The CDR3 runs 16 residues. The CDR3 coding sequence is TGTGCCAGCAGCATTGGGACAGTGGGGACCAACACTGAAGCTTTCTTT. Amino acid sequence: CASSIGTVGTNTEAFF.

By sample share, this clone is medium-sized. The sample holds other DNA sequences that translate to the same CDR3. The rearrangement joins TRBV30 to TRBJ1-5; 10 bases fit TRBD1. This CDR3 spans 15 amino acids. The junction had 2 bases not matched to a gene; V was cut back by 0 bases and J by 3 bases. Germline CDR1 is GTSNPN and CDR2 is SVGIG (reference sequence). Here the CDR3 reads CAWSVGTGDNQPQHF. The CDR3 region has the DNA TGTGCCTGGAGTGTAGGGACAGGGGACAATCAGCCCCAGCATTTT. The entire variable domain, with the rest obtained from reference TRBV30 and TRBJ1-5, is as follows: SQTIHQWPATLVQPVGSPLSLECTVEGTSNPNLYWYRQAAGRGLQLLFYSVGIGQISSEVPQNLSASRPQDRQFILSSKKLLLSDSGFYLCAWSVGTGDNQPQHFGDGTRLSIL.

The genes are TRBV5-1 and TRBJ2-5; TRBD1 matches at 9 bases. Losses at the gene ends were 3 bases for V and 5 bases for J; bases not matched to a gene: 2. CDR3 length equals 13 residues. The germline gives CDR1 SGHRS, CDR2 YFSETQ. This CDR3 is CASSSGQGETQYF. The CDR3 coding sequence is TGCGCCAGCAGCTCCGGACAGGGGGAGACCCAGTACTTC.

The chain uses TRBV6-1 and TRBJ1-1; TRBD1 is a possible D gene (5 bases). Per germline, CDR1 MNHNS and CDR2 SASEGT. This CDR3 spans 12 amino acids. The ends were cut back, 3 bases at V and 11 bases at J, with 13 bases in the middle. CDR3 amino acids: CASSERGGEAFF. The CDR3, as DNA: TGTGCCAGCAGTGAGAGGGGAGGTGAGGCTTTCTTT.

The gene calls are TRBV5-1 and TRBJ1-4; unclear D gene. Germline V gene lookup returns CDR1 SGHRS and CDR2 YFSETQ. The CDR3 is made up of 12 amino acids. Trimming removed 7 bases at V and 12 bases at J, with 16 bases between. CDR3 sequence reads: CASRESLSELFF. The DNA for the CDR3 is TGCGCCAGCCGGGAATCCCTATCGGAACTGTTTTTT.

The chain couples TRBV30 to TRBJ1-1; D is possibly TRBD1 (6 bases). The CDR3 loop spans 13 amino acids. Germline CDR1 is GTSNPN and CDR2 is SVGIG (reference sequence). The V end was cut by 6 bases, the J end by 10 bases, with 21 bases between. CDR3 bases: TGTGCCTGTTATACAGGGCCTTTGTTGGGAGCTTTCTTT. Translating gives CACYTGPLLGAFF.

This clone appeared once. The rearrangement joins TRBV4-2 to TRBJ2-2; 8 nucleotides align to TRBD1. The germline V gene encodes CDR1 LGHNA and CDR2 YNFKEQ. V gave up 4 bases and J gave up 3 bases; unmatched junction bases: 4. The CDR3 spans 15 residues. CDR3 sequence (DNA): TGTGCCAGCAGCCCACTGACAGGGGACACCGGGGAGCTGTTTTTT. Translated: CASSPLTGDTGELFF.

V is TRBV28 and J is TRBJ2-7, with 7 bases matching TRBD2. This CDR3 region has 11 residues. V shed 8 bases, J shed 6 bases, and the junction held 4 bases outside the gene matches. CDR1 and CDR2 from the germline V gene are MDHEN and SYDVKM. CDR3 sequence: CASGGVSEQYF. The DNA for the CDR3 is TGTGCCAGCGGGGGGGTCTCCGAGCAGTACTTC.

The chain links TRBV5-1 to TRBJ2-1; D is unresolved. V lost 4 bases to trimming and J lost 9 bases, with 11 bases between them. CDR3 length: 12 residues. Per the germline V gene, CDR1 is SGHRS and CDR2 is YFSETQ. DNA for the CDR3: TGCGCCAGCAGCGCATCGAGTATTGAGCAGTTCTTC. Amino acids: CASSASSIEQFF.

The CDR3 bases are TGTGCCAGCAGTGTTCGGCGGGGCGGAGAAGATACGCAGTATTTT. Protein product: CASSVRRGGEDTQYF. The chain couples TRBV2 to TRBJ2-3; the D gene is possibly TRBD2 (6 bases). The germline V and J ends were trimmed by 4 bases and 5 bases, with 16 bases remaining between them. The CDR3 is made up of 15 amino acids. Germline V CDR1 and CDR2: SNHLY, FYNNEI.

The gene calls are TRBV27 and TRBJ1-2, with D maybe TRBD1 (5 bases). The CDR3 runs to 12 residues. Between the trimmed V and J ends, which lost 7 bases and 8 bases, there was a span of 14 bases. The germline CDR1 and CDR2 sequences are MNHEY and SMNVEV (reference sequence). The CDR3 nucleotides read TGTGCCAGCAAAAGGTGGGGCGGAGGCTACACCTTC. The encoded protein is CASKRWGGGYTF.

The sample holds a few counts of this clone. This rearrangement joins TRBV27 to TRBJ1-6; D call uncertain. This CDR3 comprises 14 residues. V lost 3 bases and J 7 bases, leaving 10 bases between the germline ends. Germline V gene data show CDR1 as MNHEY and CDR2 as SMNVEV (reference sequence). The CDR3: CASSFLDRNSPLHF. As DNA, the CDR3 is TGTGCCAGCAGTTTCCTAGACCGGAATTCACCCCTCCACTTT.